These 21 T cell receptor beta chains came from one sample sequenced in a study of T-cell reconstitution after alpha-beta-depleted transplantation in children. The TCRbeta library incorporated unique molecular identifiers. One entry per CDR3 protein, called by TCRdb with MiXCR from the PCR reads. The sample records 420,000 or so distinct CDR3 sequences, approximately 10% being singletons. Sequenced material: PBMCs from the stem cell graft donor, taken from the stem cell graft. Source of these receptors: a human donor who donated a stem cell graft to a child with acute myeloid leukemia.

The rearrangement joins TRBV7-2 to TRBJ2-3; 9 bases are a match to TRBD2. The CDR3 runs to 17 residues. From germline, CDR1 is SGHTA and CDR2 FQGNSA. After removal of 2 bases from V and 4 bases from J, the junction contained 10 bases not matched to a gene. DNA of the CDR3: TGTGCCAGCAGCTTAAGTTTCGGCGGGAGGGCCGCAGATACGCAGTATTTT. The encoded protein is CASSLSFGGRAADTQYF.

Remarks on this clonotype: This clone may be a read error of a much larger clone one base away. The J gene is TRBJ2-7, the V gene TRBV27, with 14 bases matching TRBD2. There are 15 residues in the CDR3. Germline V gene data show CDR1 as MNHEY and CDR2 as SMNVEV (reference sequence). The V segment lost 5 bases and the J segment 9 bases; nucleotides outside the gene matches: 9. The CDR3 is CASSLTSGRVLVQYF. In DNA form, the CDR3 reads TGTGCCAGCAGTCTGACTAGCGGGAGGGTCTTGGTGCAGTACTTC.

This clonotype was observed a few times. V is TRBV7-2 and J is TRBJ1-2; the D gene is possibly TRBD1 (6 bases). The CDR3 has 15 amino acids. Trimming took 2 bases from V and 4 from J, leaving 14 bases between them. Germline CDR1 SGHTA, CDR2 FQGNSA. In DNA form, the CDR3 reads TGTGCCAGCAGCTTACAATCCGGACAGTTCTATGGCTACACCTTC. It is translated as CASSLQSGQFYGYTF.

The chain has TRBV5-1 and TRBJ2-3; 12 bases line up with TRBD1. V shed 4 bases and J 5 bases; nucleotides not matched to a gene: 8. The CDR3 has 16 amino acids. Germline V gene sequence: CDR1 SGHRS, CDR2 YFSETQ. The CDR3 bases are TGCGCCAGCAGCCTGGGGACAGGGGGCAGAAAAGATACGCAGTATTTT. Amino acid sequence: CASSLGTGGRKDTQYF. The full variable domain, its missing parts supplied by reference TRBV5-1 and TRBJ2-3, is KAGVTQTPRYLIKTRGQQVTLSCSPISGHRSVSWYQQTPGQGLQFLFEYFSETQRNKGNFPGRFSGRQFSNSRSEMNVSTLELGDSALYLCASSLGTGGRKDTQYFGPGTRLTVL.

This clonotype has more than one count but fewer than ten. The gene calls are TRBV7-9 and TRBJ2-5; D not resolved. The germline V gene encodes CDR1 SEHNR and CDR2 FQNEAQ (reference sequence). This CDR3 has 14 amino acids. Trimming removed 1 base at V and 4 bases at J, with 10 bases between. In DNA, the CDR3 is TGTGCCAGCAGCTTAGGATCCAGGTCAGAGACCCAGTACTTC. Amino acids: CASSLGSRSETQYF.

This clonotype came up a few times. J is TRBJ2-5 and V is TRBV5-4, with TRBD2 matching 13 bases. Germline values: CDR1 SGHNT, CDR2 YYREEE (reference sequence). V was clipped by 5 bases and J by 5 bases; unmatched bases: 6. The CDR3 is 15 amino acids. CDR3 DNA sequence: TGTGCCAGCAGTACTAGCGGGGGGGCCGAGGAGACCCAGTACTTC. Its translation is CASSTSGGAEETQYF. Looking up the rest from reference TRBV5-4 and TRBJ2-5 gives the full variable domain: ETGVTQSPTHLIKTRGQQVTLRCSSQSGHNTVSWYQQALGQGPQFIFQYYREEENGRGNFPPRFSGLQFPNYSSELNVNALELDDSALYLCASSTSGGAEETQYFGPGTRLLVL.

This clonotype was seen only a few times. The V call is TRBV5-1, the J call TRBJ2-1, with 10 bases matching TRBD1. V was pared by 0 bases and J by 8 bases, with 17 bases of the junction left unmatched. This CDR3 spans 19 amino acids. Germline loops: CDR1 SGHRS, CDR2 YFSETQ. CDR3 amino acids: CASSLAVLGAGQGFYEQFF. The DNA for the CDR3 is TGCGCCAGCAGCTTGGCCGTTTTAGGCGCGGGACAGGGGTTTTATGAGCAGTTCTTC.

The V and J genes are TRBV6-5 and TRBJ1-6; a possible D gene is TRBD1 (5 bases). CDR1 and CDR2 (germline): MNHEY, SVGAGI. This CDR3 region has 19 residues. With 2 bases removed from V and 0 bases from J, the gap between germline ends came to 17 bases. CDR3 coding DNA: TGTGCCAGCAGTTACGCTGCGTGGGGGGTCGGCTCCTATAATTCACCCCTCCACTTT. Amino acid sequence: CASSYAAWGVGSYNSPLHF.

This clonotype showed up just a few times. The chain has TRBV7-2 and TRBJ2-7, with TRBD1 identical over 8 bases. CDR1 is SGHTA and CDR2 is FQGNSA in the germline V gene. Trimming cost V 1 base and J 2 bases; bases outside gene matches: 7. This CDR3 region has 16 residues. As DNA, the CDR3 is TGTGCCAGCAGCTTAGGCCCCGGGACAGGACCCTACGAGCAGTACTTC. Translating gives CASSLGPGTGPYEQYF.

This clonotype was seen at least ten times. This chain links TRBV12-3 or TRBV12-4 with TRBJ1-5, with D uncertain. Trimming took 4 bases from V and 0 from J, leaving 7 bases between them. This CDR3 contains 14 residues. The CDR3 bases are TGTGCCAGCAGTTCTCTAGATAGCAATCAGCCCCAGCATTTT. This encodes CASSSLDSNQPQHF.

This clonotype came up a few times. The rearrangement links TRBV20-1 to TRBJ1-2; D is undetermined. The CDR3 contains 13 residues. The ends were cut back, 6 bases at V and 7 bases at J, with 18 bases in the middle. CDR1 and CDR2 (germline): DFQATT, SNEGSKA (reference sequence). The CDR3 reads CSADRALEGGYTF. CDR3 in DNA: TGCAGTGCCGATCGGGCCCTCGAGGGTGGCTACACCTTC.

This clonotype appeared a few times. This sequence joins TRBV12-3 or TRBV12-4 and TRBJ2-7; the D is unclear. The V end was cut by 3 bases, the J end by 6 bases, with 9 bases between. CDR3 length: 12 amino acids. The CDR3 loop is CASSLVGLEQYV. CDR3 nucleotide sequence: TGTGCCAGCAGTTTGGTAGGTCTCGAGCAGTACGTC.

This clonotype was detected once. The chain uses TRBV6-5 and TRBJ1-1, with D tentatively TRBD1 (5 bases). The CDR3 totals 15 residues. Germline V lookup: CDR1 MNHEY, CDR2 SVGAGI. Trimming cost V 2 bases and J 5 bases, with 15 bases left between them. The chain's CDR3 is CASSYARGVRTEAFF. CDR3 DNA: TGTGCCAGCAGTTACGCTCGGGGGGTGAGGACTGAAGCTTTCTTT.

This clonotype has more than one count but fewer than ten. This chain links TRBV29-1 with TRBJ2-3; 9 nucleotides align to TRBD2. CDR1 is SQVTM, CDR2 ANQGSEA, per germline. This CDR3 has 14 amino acids. The junction had 6 bases not matched to a gene; V was cut back by 6 bases and J by 2 bases. This chain's CDR3 is CSVAIAGATDTQYF. The DNA of the CDR3 is TGCAGCGTAGCAATAGCGGGAGCCACAGATACGCAGTATTTT.

This chain joins TRBV7-2 and TRBJ2-5; 13 positions match TRBD2. J lost 5 bases, V lost 5 bases, and 5 bases had no gene match. This CDR3 has 15 amino acids. Germline CDR1 SGHTA, CDR2 FQGNSA. DNA for the CDR3: TGTGCCAGCAGCAGACTAGCGGGAGGTGATGAGACCCAGTACTTC. As protein: CASSRLAGGDETQYF.

The V call is TRBV20-1, the J call TRBJ2-3, with 12 positions matching TRBD2. V trimming: 0 bases; J trimming: 3 bases; junction bases outside the gene matches: 19. The CDR3 covers 21 residues. The germline V gene encodes CDR1 DFQATT and CDR2 SNEGSKA (reference sequence). This CDR3 reads CSAREDGETSGSLLWTDTQYF. CDR3 in DNA: TGCAGTGCTAGAGAGGATGGGGAGACTAGCGGGAGCCTTTTGTGGACAGATACGCAGTATTTT.

Worth noting for this clonotype: This clone may be a read error of a much larger clone one base away. The V gene is TRBV27, the J gene TRBJ1-5; 11 nucleotides line up with TRBD1. The V gene's germline CDR1 is MNHEY and CDR2 SMNVEV (reference sequence). CDR3 size: 16 residues. J gave up 6 bases and V 5 bases, and 9 bases lay outside the gene matches. CDR3 residues: CASSPLWTGGPQPQHF. CDR3 DNA sequence: TGTGCCAGCAGTCCCTTGTGGACAGGGGGCCCTCAGCCCCAGCATTTT.

This chain uses TRBV5-1 with TRBJ2-7; a weak D match, TRBD1 (6 bases). Between the trimmed V and J ends, which lost 3 bases and 3 bases, there was a span of 10 bases. The CDR3 has 13 amino acids. Germline assignment: CDR1 SGHRS and CDR2 YFSETQ. The CDR3 region is CASSSLTGYEQYF. The CDR3 coding sequence is TGCGCCAGCAGCTCCCTGACAGGCTACGAGCAGTACTTC.

Written as DNA, the CDR3 is TGTGCCAGCAGCACCGCCCCGAGGGATGAGCAGTTCTTC. Encoded protein: CASSTAPRDEQFF. The chain is built from TRBV7-9 and TRBJ2-1; the D gene is possibly TRBD2 (5 bases). Looked up from germline, CDR1 is SEHNR and CDR2 is FQNEAQ (reference sequence). V lost 5 bases to trimming and J lost 8 bases, with 13 bases between them. The CDR3 is made up of 13 amino acids.

The sample holds a few counts of this clonotype. The chain is built from TRBV15 and TRBJ1-4; 7 bases match TRBD1. Germline assignment: CDR1 LNHNV and CDR2 YYDKDF (reference sequence). CDR3 length equals 15 residues. J gave up 6 bases and V 1 base, and 5 bases lay outside the gene matches. DNA of the CDR3: TGTGCCACCAGCAGAGGGGACAGCGGGCATGAAAAACTGTTTTTT. As protein: CATSRGDSGHEKLFF.

This clonotype has ten or more counts. The CDR3 here is CASGFLAGATGELFF. In nucleotides, the CDR3 is TGTGCTAGTGGTTTCCTAGCGGGAGCCACCGGGGAGCTGTTTTTT. This chain connects TRBV12-5 to TRBJ2-2; 10 bases are shared with TRBD2. V was clipped by 3 bases and J by 4 bases; unmatched bases: 2. There are 15 residues in the CDR3. Germline lookup yields CDR1 LGHNT and CDR2 FRNRAP.